This T cell receptor (beta chain) was identified in a study of blood T cells in healthy people across ages. Study findings and constraints: When set beside aged donors, long-lived donors presented more naive CD4+ cells and higher diversity. The recorded TCR beta diversity per million T cells decreased in a roughly linear manner with age.

CDR3 size: 11 residues. Germline CDR1 and CDR2: SQVTM and ANQGSEA. Of note for this clonotype: The antigen is not known.

Next came a second PCR, run for about 7 to 12 cycles, which used a sample-barcoded 5' primer along with a J-beta primer mix. TCRdb re-derived calls from the 5' RACE reads in MiXCR, one entry per CDR3 protein. The table has under 700,000 distinct CDR3 sequences, about 24% seen once. The data were also submitted as part of a second study, on T cells of mothers and their children.

Material for sequencing was blood. The rearrangement uses TRBV29-1 and TRBJ2-5, with D possibly TRBD1 on 5 matching bases. The end of the DNA aligns better with TRBJ2-7, so the J call may be wrong. This clonotype was obtained from a boy aged 10-17 years in good health. The CDR3 loop reads CSVSDRYEQYF. Here the CDR3 DNA reads TGCAGCGTTTCAGACAGATACGAGCAGTACTTC.